A single sample is the source of the 17 T cell receptor beta chains below, sequenced in a study of shared clonotypes between healthy human individuals. TCRdb's copy holds only in-frame clones and misses some; the assay was immunoSEQ multiplex PCR. The sample lists about 1.1 million clones; 60% to 80% were seen once. Sequenced material: memory CD4+ T cells from PBMCs. Regarding subset: CD45RA-negative fraction. These receptors all stem from a man between 18 and 29 years old in good health. Some clones in this sample may be carry-over from other donors' samples.

The V gene is TRBV4-2, the J gene TRBJ2-3; the match to TRBD1 covers 9 bases. CDR1 and CDR2 from the germline V gene are LGHNA and YNFKEQ. CDR3 length: 15 residues. The junction had 6 bases not matched to a gene; V was cut back by 4 bases and J by 4 bases. In nucleotides, the CDR3 is TGTGCCAGCAGCCTGGGACAGGGTAACGCAGATACGCAGTATTTT. Protein product: CASSLGQGNADTQYF.

CDR3 protein: CASSPAGTNTEAFF. In DNA, the CDR3 is TGTGCCAGCTCACCAGCAGGGACGAACACTGAAGCTTTCTTT. V and J are TRBV18 and TRBJ1-1, with D possibly being TRBD1 (5 bases). This CDR3 has 14 residues. CDR1 and CDR2 (germline): KGHSH, LQKENI. V was shortened by 2 bases and J by 1 base, with 8 bases between the two germline ends.

This chain joins TRBV5-4 and TRBJ2-1; 11 positions agree with TRBD2. Germline V gives CDR1 SGHNT, CDR2 YYREEE (reference sequence). This CDR3 has 15 residues. Trimming at V came to 5 bases and at J to 4 bases, leaving 5 bases not matched to a gene. CDR3 sequence: CASSGLAGTYNEQFF. The CDR3 nucleotides read TGTGCCAGCAGTGGACTAGCGGGCACATACAATGAGCAGTTCTTC.

V gene TRBV7-7 combines with J gene TRBJ1-2, with a possible D match to TRBD1 (6 bases). From germline, CDR1 is SSHAT and CDR2 FNYEAQ (reference sequence). This CDR3 is 15 amino acids long. V gave up 5 bases and J gave up 5 bases, with 18 bases separating them. As DNA, the CDR3 is TGTGCCAGCAGCCACAGGGCGAAGTACTTTTATGGCTACACCTTC. Translation: CASSHRAKYFYGYTF.

The gene calls are TRBV5-1 and TRBJ1-1; 7 bases align to TRBD1. Germline V gene sequence: CDR1 SGHRS, CDR2 YFSETQ. V lost 4 bases to trimming and J lost 3 bases; unmatched junction nucleotides: 9. CDR3 length: 15 amino acids. CDR3 protein: CASSIMGQSDTEAFF. DNA of the CDR3: TGCGCCAGCAGCATAATGGGACAGTCAGACACTGAAGCTTTCTTT.

The rearrangement links TRBV14 to TRBJ2-3; tentatively, D is TRBD2 (6 bases). V lost 3 bases, J lost 1 base, and 11 bases lay in between. The CDR3 loop spans 15 amino acids. Germline V gene sequence: CDR1 SGHDN, CDR2 FVKESK. CDR3 in DNA: TGTGCCAGCAGCCAGGAGGGAGGTCGCACAGATACGCAGTATTTT. This sequence encodes CASSQEGGRTDTQYF.

The chain combines TRBV7-2 with TRBJ1-1; tentatively, D is TRBD1 (5 bases). CDR1 SGHTA and CDR2 FQGNSA come from the germline V gene. CDR3 length: 12 amino acids. Trimming shortened V by 5 bases and J by 8 bases, and 12 bases separated the two germline ends. The CDR3 here is CASSLDTAEAFF. In DNA, the CDR3 is TGTGCCAGCAGCCTGGACACAGCCGAAGCTTTCTTT.

The chain combines TRBV7-9 with TRBJ2-5; 7 bases align to TRBD1. Germline values: CDR1 SEHNR, CDR2 FQNEAQ (reference sequence). The CDR3 has 14 residues. Germline trimming cut 8 bases from V and 5 bases from J; bases unmatched to any gene: 11. The CDR3: CASGLRQGGETQYF. The CDR3 DNA is TGTGCCAGCGGCCTGCGACAGGGCGGGGAGACCCAGTACTTC.

This chain uses TRBV28 with TRBJ2-1, with 14 bases matching TRBD2. The CDR3 is made up of 19 amino acids. The ends lost 5 bases at V and 6 bases at J; junction bases unmatched: 15. Germline values: CDR1 MDHEN, CDR2 SYDVKM. The CDR3 coding sequence is TGTGCCAGCAGTCCCATCCCCCTGGGACTAGCGGGAGAGGTCAATGAGCAGTTCTTC. Amino acid sequence: CASSPIPLGLAGEVNEQFF. The full variable domain, rest sourced from reference TRBV28 and TRBJ2-1, is DVKVTQSSRYLVKRTGEKVFLECVQDMDHENMFWYRQDPGLGLRLIYFSYDVKMKEKGDIPEGYSVSREKKERFSLILESASTNQTSMYLCASSPIPLGLAGEVNEQFFGPGTRLTVL.

This clone was detected only once. The gene calls are TRBV4-3 and TRBJ2-2; no firm D call. Germline V gives CDR1 LGHNA, CDR2 YSLEER. Trimming removed 1 base from V and 1 base from J, with 7 bases in between. The CDR3 is 15 amino acids. CDR3 residues: CASSQVPVNTGELFF. CDR3 DNA: TGCGCCAGCAGCCAAGTCCCCGTGAACACCGGGGAGCTGTTTTTT.

Points on this clone: The sample holds other DNA sequences that translate to the same CDR3. J is TRBJ2-5 and V is TRBV5-5; D uncertain. With 0 bases removed from V and 1 base from J, the gap between germline ends came to 7 bases. The CDR3 contains 14 residues. Looked up from germline, CDR1 is SGHKS and CDR2 is YYEKEE (reference sequence). The CDR3 DNA reads as TGTGCCAGCAGCTTGGGCTGGGTCCAAGAGACCCAGTACTTC. The encoded protein is CASSLGWVQETQYF.

The V and J genes are TRBV4-1 and TRBJ2-7; 8 nucleotides agree with TRBD2. After removal of 0 bases from V and 2 bases from J, the junction contained 3 bases not matched to a gene. Germline CDR1 and CDR2: MGHRA and YSYEKL. This CDR3 comprises 15 residues. DNA of the CDR3: TGCGCCAGCAGCCAAGATCCCGGGAGGGCCTACGAGCAGTACTTC. It is translated as CASSQDPGRAYEQYF.

Here the CDR3 reads CSVGTRGSYNEQFF. DNA of the CDR3: TGCAGCGTCGGTACTAGGGGTTCCTACAATGAGCAGTTCTTC. This rearrangement joins TRBV29-1 to TRBJ2-1; the D gene could be TRBD1 or TRBD2 (5 bases each). V lost 6 bases, J lost 1 base, and 13 bases lay in between. Germline CDR1 SQVTM, CDR2 ANQGSEA. The CDR3 is 14 residues long.

The gene calls are TRBV7-9 and TRBJ2-7; 7 positions agree with TRBD2. This CDR3 region has 12 residues. Looked up from germline, CDR1 is SEHNR and CDR2 is FQNEAQ (reference sequence). Trimming removed 5 bases from V and 2 bases from J; junction bases left unmatched: 0. CDR3 DNA sequence: TGTGCCAGCAGCGCGGGAGCCTACGAGCAGTACTTC. Translated, it gives CASSAGAYEQYF.

The V call is TRBV12-5, the J call TRBJ2-3; D perhaps matches TRBD2 (5 bases). Between the trimmed V and J ends, which lost 7 bases and 3 bases, there was a span of 11 bases. In germline, CDR1 is LGHNT, CDR2 FRNRAP. The length of the CDR3 is 13 residues. CDR3 nucleotide sequence: TGTGCTAGTGCGGCATCGGGAACAGATACGCAGTATTTT. Its translation is CASAASGTDTQYF.

The chain uses TRBV6-1 and TRBJ2-4; D is ambiguous. The V gene's germline CDR1 is MNHNS and CDR2 SASEGT. Trimming removed 1 base from V and 8 bases from J, with 9 bases in between. There are 13 residues in the CDR3. The CDR3 DNA follows: TGTGCCAGCAGTGAAGGGGTTGGGGACATTCAGTACTTC. It encodes CASSEGVGDIQYF.

Note on this clone: One end of the junction does not line up with germline, which may come from a read error. The chain joins TRBV4-2 to TRBJ2-1; perhaps TRBD2 as D (6 bases). The germline gives CDR1 LGHNA, CDR2 YNFKEQ. This CDR3 has 15 amino acids. In DNA, the CDR3 is TGTGCCAGCAGCAAAGAAGGGACTTCCGACTATGAGCAGTTCTTC. Amino acid sequence: CASSKEGTSDYEQFF.